This T cell receptor (beta chain) came from a study of blood T cell repertoires in COVID-19. Across the whole study: The United States, Italy and Spain provided the acute and convalescent COVID-19 samples. From T cells, B-cell-depleted T cells, or PBMCs came the material, which was cDNA or gDNA.

With 2 bases clipped from V and 3 bases from J, the junction kept 4 bases outside the gene matches. CDR1 is SGHKS, CDR2 YYEKEE, per germline (reference sequence). The CDR3 runs to 15 residues. In the original workflow: Using reference gene primer amplification, nucleated cell counts were estimated. This table comes from immunoSEQ multiplex PCR, and its TCRdb copy is limited to in-frame clones, with some not included. V and J calls and clone size follow that table, whereas D and trimming were derived from the DNA. This repertoire shows over 150,000 clones, 65% to 90% found once; its top ten account for 13%. This clone was recorded once.

The sequencing input was peripheral blood. V gene TRBV5-5 combines with J gene TRBJ2-2; 7 bases agree with TRBD1. This TCR was recovered from a human donor in a cohort sampled during active COVID-19. The CDR3 DNA sequence: TGTGCCAGCAGCTTACAGGGGTCCCACACCGGGGAGCTGTTTTTT. Residues: CASSLQGSHTGELFF.